There are a few counts of the clone carrying this T cell receptor (beta chain). This sample was taken from a study of T cells in Graves' hyperthyroidism and ophthalmopathy. Germline V CDR1 and CDR2: SGHRS, YFSETQ. V lost 9 bases, J lost 7 bases, and 16 bases stayed unmatched. The CDR3 has 16 amino acids. Clinical symptoms, serum thyroxine, TRAb, thyroid ultrasound and orbital computed tomography established diagnosis. RNA transcripts provided the source from which TCR beta CDR3 regions were amplified. The TCR CDR3 first-round RT-PCR relied on the HTBI primer set. Each CDR3 protein is one row after TCRdb ran MiXCR on the multiplex PCR reads. The profile shows under 550,000 distinct CDR3 sequences, approximately 13% of them singletons.

The chain couples TRBV5-1 to TRBJ1-2, with TRBD1 identical over 12 bases. The sample comprised blood. The receptor comes from a woman younger than 30 with Graves' hyperthyroidism. The CDR3 region has the DNA TGCGCCACCGCCCCCAAACCGGGACAGGGGGCGGTTGGCTACACCTTC. It codes for CATAPKPGQGAVGYTF.